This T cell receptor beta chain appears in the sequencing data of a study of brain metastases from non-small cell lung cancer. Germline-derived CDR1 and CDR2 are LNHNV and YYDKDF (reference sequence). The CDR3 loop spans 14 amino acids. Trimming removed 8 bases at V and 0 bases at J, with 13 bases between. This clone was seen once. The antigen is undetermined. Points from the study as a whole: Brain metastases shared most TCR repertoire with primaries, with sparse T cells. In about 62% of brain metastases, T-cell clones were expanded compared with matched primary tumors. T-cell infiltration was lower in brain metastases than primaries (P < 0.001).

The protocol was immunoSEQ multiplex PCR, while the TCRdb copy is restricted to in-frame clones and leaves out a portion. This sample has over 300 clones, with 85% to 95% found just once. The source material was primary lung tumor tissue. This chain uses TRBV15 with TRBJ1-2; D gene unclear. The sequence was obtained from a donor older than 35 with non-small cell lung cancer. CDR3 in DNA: TGTGCCACCCACAAAGGAGTCGCTAACTATGGCTACACCTTC. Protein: CATHKGVANYGYTF.